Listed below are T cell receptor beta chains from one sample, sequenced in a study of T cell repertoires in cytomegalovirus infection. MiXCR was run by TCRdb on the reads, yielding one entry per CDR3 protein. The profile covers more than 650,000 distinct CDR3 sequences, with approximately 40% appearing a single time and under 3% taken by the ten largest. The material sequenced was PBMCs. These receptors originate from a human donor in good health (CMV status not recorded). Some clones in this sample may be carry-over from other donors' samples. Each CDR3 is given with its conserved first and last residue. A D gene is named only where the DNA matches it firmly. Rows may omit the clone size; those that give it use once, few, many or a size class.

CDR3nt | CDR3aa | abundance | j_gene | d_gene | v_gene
TGTGCCACCAGGCAGGGTATCGGCAATCAGCCCCAGCATTTT | CATRQGIGNQPQHF | NA | TRBJ1-5 | NA | TRBV15
TGTGCCAGCAGCTTATCAAGACAGGGGGCCGGGGAGCTGTTTTTT | CASSLSRQGAGELFF | NA | TRBJ2-2 | TRBD1 | TRBV7-9
TGTGCCAGCATGCTAGCGGGAGTAGCAGAGACCCCTTACTTC | CASMLAGVAETPYF | NA | TRBJ2-5 | TRBD2 | TRBV12-3/TRBV12-4
TGTGCCAGCAGCTTAGGGGGGATTAATTCACCCCTCCACTTT | CASSLGGINSPLHF | many | TRBJ1-6 | NA | TRBV28
TGTGCCAGCAGCCCTTGGACGGGGAACACCGGGGAGCTGTTTTTT | CASSPWTGNTGELFF | many | TRBJ2-2 | NA | TRBV7-6
TGTGCCAGCAGTCAGGCTTATGGGACAGGGGAGTCGGGCACTGAAGCTTTCTTT | CASSQAYGTGESGTEAFF | NA | TRBJ1-1 | TRBD1 | TRBV28
TGTGCCAGTAGTATAGACGCTCACAAAGGGCTTGACACTGAAGCTTTCTTT | CASSIDAHKGLDTEAFF | NA | TRBJ1-1 | NA | TRBV19
TGTGCCAGCAGTTACAAGTCCGGGAGTGGCCCAAGGGCGCAGTATTTT | CASSYKSGSGPRAQYF | NA | TRBJ2-3 | NA | TRBV6-5
TGTGCCAGCAGCATCCCCGGGACAGGATTCTCTGGGGCCAACGTCCTGACTTTC | CASSIPGTGFSGANVLTF | NA | TRBJ2-6 | TRBD1 | TRBV9
TGTGCCAGCAGGAACGTTCCGTCCCGGCGATCCTACGAGCAGTACTTC | CASRNVPSRRSYEQYF | few | TRBJ2-7 | NA | TRBV6-2/TRBV6-3
TGTGCCAGCGGGATCACAGGGCTATCCTATAATTCACCCCTACACTTT | CASGITGLSYNSPLHF | NA | TRBJ1-6 | NA | TRBV28
TGTGCCAGCAGCAAGCTCACCGGGACTAGATACGAGCAGTACTTC | CASSKLTGTRYEQYF | NA | TRBJ2-7 | TRBD2 | TRBV6-1
TGTGCCAGCAGTAAAGACCCTGGTGAAGCTTTCTTT | CASSKDPGEAFF | once | TRBJ1-1 | NA | TRBV12-3/TRBV12-4
TGCAGCGTTGAGGTCTCTGGAAACACCATATATTTT | CSVEVSGNTIYF | NA | TRBJ1-3 | NA | TRBV29-1
TGTGCCAGCAGTGAATATGGTTCGAGGGGGGCTTTCTTT | CASSEYGSRGAFF | NA | TRBJ1-1 | NA | TRBV25-1
TGTGCCAGCAGTTTTGGCGGGACAGGGGTCTACGAGCAGTACTTC | CASSFGGTGVYEQYF | few | TRBJ2-7 | TRBD1 | TRBV28
TGTGCCAGTAGTATAGTCGTGGGGACAGGGGGCAGAAGGGCCAACGTCCTGACTTTC | CASSIVVGTGGRRANVLTF | few | TRBJ2-6 | TRBD1 | TRBV19
TGCGCCAGCAGCCCACTCGGGGCGGTCATGGGACAAATCACAGATACGCAGTATTTT | CASSPLGAVMGQITDTQYF | NA | TRBJ2-3 | NA | TRBV4-1
TGTGCCAGCAGTCCAGGGACTAGCGGGAGCTACGAGCAGTACTTC | CASSPGTSGSYEQYF | many | TRBJ2-7 | TRBD2 | TRBV28